This TCR beta chain stems from a study of cytomegalovirus exposure and HLA in healthy donors. The data were produced by immunoSEQ multiplex PCR, yet TCRdb's version contains in-frame clones alone and is incomplete. This table holds about 180,000 clones, approximately 87% found once. This CDR3 region has 17 residues. V gave up 7 bases and J gave up 7 bases; unmatched junction bases: 14. The V gene's germline CDR1 is MNHEY and CDR2 SMNVEV (reference sequence). Broader study findings: Reportedly, diagnosis of cytomegalovirus status by the classifier showed high specificity and sensitivity.

Points on this clone: What it recognizes is unknown.

Sequencing input: PBMCs. This sequence originates from a woman between 25 and 40 years old in good health and CMV-seronegative. This chain uses TRBV27 with TRBJ1-6, with 9 bases aligning to TRBD1. CDR3 loop: CASKDRGMGQLNSPLHF. In DNA, the CDR3 is TGTGCCAGCAAGGACAGGGGAATGGGGCAGTTAAATTCACCCCTCCACTTT.